The sequence of this TCR beta chain was determined in a study of radiotherapy plus CTLA-4 blockade in lung cancer. Trimming took 8 bases from V and 4 from J, leaving 17 bases between them. The CDR3 consists of 14 residues. Germline V gene sequence: CDR1 LNHDA, CDR2 SQIVND (reference sequence). Overall study results and limits: Following radiotherapy plus ipilimumab, tumor-derived TCR clones expanded in the blood.

This clone appeared a few times. No antigen is known for it. Data came from immunoSEQ multiplex PCR; TCRdb stores just in-frame clones and leaves some out. The sample lists roughly 45,000 clones; 63% were seen once. Enrolled patients, whose metastatic non-small-cell lung cancer was chemo-refractory, received focal radiation plus CTLA-4 blockade with ipilimumab. Sequenced here: peripheral blood, sampled from a patient treated with radiotherapy plus ipilimumab. The chain couples TRBV19 to TRBJ1-1; TRBD1 is a possible D gene (5 bases). The TCR was taken from a human donor with non-small cell lung cancer who had a partial response to radiotherapy plus ipilimumab. CDR3 nucleotides: TGTGCCAGTGCAATGACAGCCACGAGCACTGAAGCTTTCTTT. Translation: CASAMTATSTEAFF.